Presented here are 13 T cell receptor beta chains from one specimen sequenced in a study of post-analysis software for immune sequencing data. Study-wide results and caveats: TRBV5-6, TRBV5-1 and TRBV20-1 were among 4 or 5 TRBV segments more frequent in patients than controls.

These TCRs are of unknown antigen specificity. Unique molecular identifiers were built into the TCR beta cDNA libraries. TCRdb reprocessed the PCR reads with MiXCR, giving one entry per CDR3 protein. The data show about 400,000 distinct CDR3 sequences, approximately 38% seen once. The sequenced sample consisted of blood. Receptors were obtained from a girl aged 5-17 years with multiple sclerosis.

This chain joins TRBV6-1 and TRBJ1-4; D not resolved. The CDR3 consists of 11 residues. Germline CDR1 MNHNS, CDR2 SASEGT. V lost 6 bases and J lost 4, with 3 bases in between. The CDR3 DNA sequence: TGTGCCAGCAGAGGTAATGAAAAACTGTTTTTT. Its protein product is CASRGNEKLFF.

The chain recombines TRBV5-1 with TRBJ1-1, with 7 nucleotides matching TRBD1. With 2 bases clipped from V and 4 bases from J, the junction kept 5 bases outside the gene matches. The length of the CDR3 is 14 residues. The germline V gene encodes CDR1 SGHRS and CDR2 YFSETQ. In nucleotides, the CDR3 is TGCGCCAGCAGCTTTAGGGGGCTAGGCACTGAAGCTTTCTTT. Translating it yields CASSFRGLGTEAFF. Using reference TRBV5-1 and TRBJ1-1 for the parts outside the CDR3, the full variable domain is KAGVTQTPRYLIKTRGQQVTLSCSPISGHRSVSWYQQTPGQGLQFLFEYFSETQRNKGNFPGRFSGRQFSNSRSEMNVSTLELGDSALYLCASSFRGLGTEAFFGQGTRLTVV.

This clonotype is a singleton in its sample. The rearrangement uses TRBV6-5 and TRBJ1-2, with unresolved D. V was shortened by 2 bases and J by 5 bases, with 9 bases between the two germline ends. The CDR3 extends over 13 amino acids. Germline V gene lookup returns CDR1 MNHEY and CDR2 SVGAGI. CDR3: CASSYSSRYGYTF. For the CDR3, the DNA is TGTGCCAGCAGTTACAGTTCCCGTTATGGCTACACCTTC.

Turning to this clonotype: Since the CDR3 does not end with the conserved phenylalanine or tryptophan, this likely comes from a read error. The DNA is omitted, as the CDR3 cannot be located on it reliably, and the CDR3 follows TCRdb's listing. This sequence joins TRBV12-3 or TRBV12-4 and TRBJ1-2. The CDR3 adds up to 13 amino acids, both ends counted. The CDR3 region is CALQRGGVWSYTC.

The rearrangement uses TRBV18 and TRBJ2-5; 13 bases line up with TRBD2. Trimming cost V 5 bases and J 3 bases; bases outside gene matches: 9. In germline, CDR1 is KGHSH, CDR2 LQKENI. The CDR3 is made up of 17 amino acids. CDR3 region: CASSKLAGGPGEETQYF. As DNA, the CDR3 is TGTGCCAGCTCAAAACTAGCGGGGGGGCCTGGTGAAGAGACCCAGTACTTC.

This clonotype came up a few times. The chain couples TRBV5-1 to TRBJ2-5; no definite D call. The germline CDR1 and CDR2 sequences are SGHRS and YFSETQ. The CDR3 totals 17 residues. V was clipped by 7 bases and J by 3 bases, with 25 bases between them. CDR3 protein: CASSPETSVRTKETQYF. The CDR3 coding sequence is TGCGCCAGCTCGCCTGAGACCTCCGTCCGTACCAAAGAGACCCAGTACTTC.

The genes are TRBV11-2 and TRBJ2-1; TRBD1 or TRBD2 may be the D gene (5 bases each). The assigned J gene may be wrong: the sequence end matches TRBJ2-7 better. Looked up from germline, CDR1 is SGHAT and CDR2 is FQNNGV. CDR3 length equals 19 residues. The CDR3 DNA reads TGTGCCAGCAGCTTAGAAGGTTTGGGGGACCCGAGCTCCTACAATGAGCAGTACTTC. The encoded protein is CASSLEGLGDPSSYNEQYF.

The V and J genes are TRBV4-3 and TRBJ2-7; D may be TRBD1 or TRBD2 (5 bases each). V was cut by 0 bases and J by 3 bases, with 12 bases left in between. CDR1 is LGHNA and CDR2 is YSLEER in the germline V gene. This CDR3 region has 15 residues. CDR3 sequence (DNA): TGCGCCAGCAGCCAAGAGAAGGGGACGATCTACGAGCAGTACTTC. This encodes CASSQEKGTIYEQYF.

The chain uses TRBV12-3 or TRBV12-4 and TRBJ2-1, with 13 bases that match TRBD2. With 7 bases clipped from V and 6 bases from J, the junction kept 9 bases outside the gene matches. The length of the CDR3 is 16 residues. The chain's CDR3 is CASKPWGLAGLNEQFF. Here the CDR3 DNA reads TGTGCCAGCAAGCCCTGGGGACTAGCGGGACTCAATGAGCAGTTCTTC.

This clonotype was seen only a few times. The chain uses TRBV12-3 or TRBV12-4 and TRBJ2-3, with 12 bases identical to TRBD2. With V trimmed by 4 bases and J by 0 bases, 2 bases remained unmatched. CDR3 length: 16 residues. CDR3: CASSWGTSGSTDTQYF. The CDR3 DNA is TGTGCCAGCAGTTGGGGGACTAGCGGGAGCACAGATACGCAGTATTTT.

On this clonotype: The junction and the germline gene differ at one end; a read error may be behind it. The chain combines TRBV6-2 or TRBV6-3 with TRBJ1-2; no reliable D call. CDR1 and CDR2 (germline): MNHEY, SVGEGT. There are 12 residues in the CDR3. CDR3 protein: CASSNTYYDYTF. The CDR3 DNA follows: TGTGCCAGCAGTAACACCTACTATGACTACACCTTC.

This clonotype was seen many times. The CDR3 loop is CSVGVGIYEQYF. The CDR3 nucleotides are TGCAGCGTTGGAGTAGGGATCTACGAGCAGTACTTC. The V call is TRBV29-1, the J call TRBJ2-7; D ambiguous. The germline V gene has CDR1 SQVTM and CDR2 ANQGSEA. CDR3 length: 12 residues. V lost 4 bases, J lost 3 bases, and 10 bases lay in between.

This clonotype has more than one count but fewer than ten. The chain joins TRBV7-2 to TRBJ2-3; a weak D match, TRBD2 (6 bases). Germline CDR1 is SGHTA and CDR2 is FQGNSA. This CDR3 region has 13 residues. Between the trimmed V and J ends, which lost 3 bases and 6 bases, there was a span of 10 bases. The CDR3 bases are TGTGCCAGCAGCTTCTGGGGGGTGGATACGCAGTATTTT. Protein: CASSFWGVDTQYF.